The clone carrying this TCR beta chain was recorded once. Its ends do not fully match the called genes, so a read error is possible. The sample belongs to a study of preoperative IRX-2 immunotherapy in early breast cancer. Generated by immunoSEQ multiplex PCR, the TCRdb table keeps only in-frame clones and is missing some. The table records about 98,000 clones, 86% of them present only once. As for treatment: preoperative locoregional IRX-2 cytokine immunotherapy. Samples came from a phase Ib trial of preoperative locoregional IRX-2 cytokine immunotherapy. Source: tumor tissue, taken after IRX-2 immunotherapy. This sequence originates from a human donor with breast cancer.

In nucleotides, the CDR3 is TGTGCCAGTAGTTACTCCCCAGGGTGGACAGATACGCAGTATTTT. Its translation: CASSYSPGWTDTQYF. This chain links TRBV6-8 with TRBJ2-3; a possible D gene is TRBD1 (5 bases). This CDR3 contains 15 residues. Germline CDR1 and CDR2: MNHGY and SAAAGT.